This T cell receptor (beta chain) was captured in a study of Ad26.COV2.S vaccination and SARS-CoV-2 variants. Study-wide results and caveats: Vaccine and placebo groups showed comparable non-spike TCR breadth. Total T cell responses may have been underestimated by the TCR breadth and depth analyses.

In germline, CDR1 is SGHRS, CDR2 YFSETQ. CDR3 size: 17 residues. Trimming cost V 4 bases and J 4 bases; bases outside gene matches: 12. Concerning this clone itself: The antigen is undetermined.

Repertoires were generated with immunoSEQ multiplex PCR, while TCRdb's copy carries only in-frame clones and drops some. The repertoire consists of roughly 100,000 clones, with around 82% occurring once and the leading ten covering 15% to 20%. The sequence was collected from a human donor who had recovered from COVID-19. V gene TRBV5-1 combines with J gene TRBJ2-3; 10 bases align to TRBD2. Sequencing was performed on peripheral blood, taken after recovery from COVID-19. DNA of the CDR3: TGCGCCAGCAGCCCGAGGATTAGCGGGGGGTCCCCAGATACGCAGTATTTT. The encoded protein is CASSPRISGGSPDTQYF. The full variable domain, with the rest looked up from reference TRBV5-1 and TRBJ2-3, is KAGVTQTPRYLIKTRGQQVTLSCSPISGHRSVSWYQQTPGQGLQFLFEYFSETQRNKGNFPGRFSGRQFSNSRSEMNVSTLELGDSALYLCASSPRISGGSPDTQYFGPGTRLTVL.